The clone carrying this T cell receptor (beta chain) was counted once. The target antigen is unknown. The sample originates from a study of blood T cells in healthy people across ages. General study results and limits: Diversity of TCR beta per million T cells declined in a roughly linear way with age.

Trimming stripped 10 bases from V and 2 bases from J, with 11 bases between. The germline V gene has CDR1 MGHDK and CDR2 SYGVNS. The CDR3 runs to 12 residues. Sample-barcoded 5' priming and a J-beta primer mix drove a second PCR of roughly 7 to 11 cycles. TCRdb re-analysed the 5' RACE reads in MiXCR, keeping a single row per CDR3 protein. The sample yields about 830,000 distinct CDR3 sequences, about 59% seen once. This receptor was identified in a man aged 30 to 45 in good health. The sample taken for sequencing was blood. The V call is TRBV25-1, the J call TRBJ2-5; D assignment may be TRBD1 or TRBD2 (5 bases each). The CDR3 protein is CAKGTRQETQYF. In DNA form, the CDR3 reads TGTGCCAAAGGGACGCGTCAAGAGACCCAGTACTTC.